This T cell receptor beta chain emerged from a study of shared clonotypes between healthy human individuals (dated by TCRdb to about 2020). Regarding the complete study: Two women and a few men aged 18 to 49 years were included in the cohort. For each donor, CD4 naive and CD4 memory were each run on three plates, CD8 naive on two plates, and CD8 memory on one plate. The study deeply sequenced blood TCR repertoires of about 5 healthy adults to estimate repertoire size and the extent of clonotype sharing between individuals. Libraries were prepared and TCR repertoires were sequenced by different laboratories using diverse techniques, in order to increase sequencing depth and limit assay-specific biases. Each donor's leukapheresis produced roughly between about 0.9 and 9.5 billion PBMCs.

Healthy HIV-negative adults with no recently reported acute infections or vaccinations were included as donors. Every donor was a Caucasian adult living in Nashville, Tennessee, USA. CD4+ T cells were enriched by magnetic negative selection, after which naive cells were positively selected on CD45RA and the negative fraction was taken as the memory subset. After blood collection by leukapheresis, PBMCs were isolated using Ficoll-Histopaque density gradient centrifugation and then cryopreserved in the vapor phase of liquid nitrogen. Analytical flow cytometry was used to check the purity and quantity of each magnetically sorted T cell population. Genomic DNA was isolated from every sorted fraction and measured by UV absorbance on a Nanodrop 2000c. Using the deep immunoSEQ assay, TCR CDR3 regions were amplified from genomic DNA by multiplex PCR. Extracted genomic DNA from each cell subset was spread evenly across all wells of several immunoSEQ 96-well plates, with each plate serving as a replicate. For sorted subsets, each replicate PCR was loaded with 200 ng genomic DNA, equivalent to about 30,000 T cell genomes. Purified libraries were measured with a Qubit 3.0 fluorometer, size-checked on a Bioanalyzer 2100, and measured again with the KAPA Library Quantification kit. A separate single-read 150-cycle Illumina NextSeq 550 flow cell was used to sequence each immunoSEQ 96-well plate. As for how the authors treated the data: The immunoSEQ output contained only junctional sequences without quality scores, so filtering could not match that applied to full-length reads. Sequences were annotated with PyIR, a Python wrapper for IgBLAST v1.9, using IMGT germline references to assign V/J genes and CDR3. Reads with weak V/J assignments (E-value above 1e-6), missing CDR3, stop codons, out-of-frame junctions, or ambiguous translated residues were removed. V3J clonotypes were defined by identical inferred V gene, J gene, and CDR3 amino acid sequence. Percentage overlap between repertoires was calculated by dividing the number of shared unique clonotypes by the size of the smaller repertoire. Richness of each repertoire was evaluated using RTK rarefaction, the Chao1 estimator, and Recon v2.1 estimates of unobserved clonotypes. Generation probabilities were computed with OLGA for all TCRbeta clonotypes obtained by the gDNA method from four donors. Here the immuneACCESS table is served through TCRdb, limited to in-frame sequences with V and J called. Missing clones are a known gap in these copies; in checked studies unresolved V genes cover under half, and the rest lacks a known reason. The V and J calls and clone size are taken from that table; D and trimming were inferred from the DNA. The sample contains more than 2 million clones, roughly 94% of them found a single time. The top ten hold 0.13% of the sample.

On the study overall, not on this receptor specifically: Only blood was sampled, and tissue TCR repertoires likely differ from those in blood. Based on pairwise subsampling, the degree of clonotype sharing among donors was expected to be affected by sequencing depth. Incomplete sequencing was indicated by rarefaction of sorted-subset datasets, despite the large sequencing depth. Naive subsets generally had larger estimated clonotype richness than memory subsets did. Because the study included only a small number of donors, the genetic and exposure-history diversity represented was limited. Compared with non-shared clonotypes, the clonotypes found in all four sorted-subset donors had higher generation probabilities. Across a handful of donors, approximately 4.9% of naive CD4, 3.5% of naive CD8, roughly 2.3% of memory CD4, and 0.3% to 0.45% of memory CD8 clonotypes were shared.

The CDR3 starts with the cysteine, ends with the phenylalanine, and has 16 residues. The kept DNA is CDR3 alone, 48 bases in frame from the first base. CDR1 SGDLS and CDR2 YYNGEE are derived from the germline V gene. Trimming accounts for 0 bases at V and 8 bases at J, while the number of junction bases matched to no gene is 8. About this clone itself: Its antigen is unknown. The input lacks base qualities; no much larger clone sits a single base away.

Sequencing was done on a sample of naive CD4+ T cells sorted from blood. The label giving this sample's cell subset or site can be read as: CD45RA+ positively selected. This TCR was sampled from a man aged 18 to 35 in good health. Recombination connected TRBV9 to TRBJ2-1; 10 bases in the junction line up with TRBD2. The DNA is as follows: TGTGCCAGCAGCGTAGAAGCGGGAGGGCCTTACGATGAGCAGTTCTTC. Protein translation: CASSVEAGGPYDEQFF.